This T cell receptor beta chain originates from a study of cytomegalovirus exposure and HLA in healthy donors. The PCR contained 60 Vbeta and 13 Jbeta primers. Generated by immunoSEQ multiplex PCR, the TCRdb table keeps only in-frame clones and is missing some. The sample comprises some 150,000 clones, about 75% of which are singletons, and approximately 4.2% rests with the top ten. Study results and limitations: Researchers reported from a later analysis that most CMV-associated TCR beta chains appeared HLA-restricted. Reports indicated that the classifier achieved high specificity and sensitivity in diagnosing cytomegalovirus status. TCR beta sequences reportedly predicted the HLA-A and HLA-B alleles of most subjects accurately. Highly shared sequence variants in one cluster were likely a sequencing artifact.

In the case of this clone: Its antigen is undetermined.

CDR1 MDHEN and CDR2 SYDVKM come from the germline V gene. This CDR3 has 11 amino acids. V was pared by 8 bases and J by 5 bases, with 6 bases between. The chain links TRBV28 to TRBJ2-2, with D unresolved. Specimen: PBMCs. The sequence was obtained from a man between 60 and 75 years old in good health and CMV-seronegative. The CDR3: CASRVTGELFF. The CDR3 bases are TGTGCCAGCCGGGTTACCGGGGAGCTGTTTTTT.